The following is a TCR beta chain sequence with its context. Its specificity is unknown. CDR1 is SNHLY, CDR2 FYNNEI, per germline. V was shortened by 3 bases and J by 3 bases, with 11 bases between the two germline ends. The length of the CDR3 is 15 residues. TCRdb reprocessed the 5' RACE reads with MiXCR, giving one entry per CDR3 protein. The repertoire has around 390,000 distinct CDR3 sequences, 16% of them found once; the top ten carry about 22%. The data belong to a study of T-cell memory formation after mild COVID-19. Study details: TCR clusters largely stayed donor specific.

General observations from the study: Pre-infection memory already had some responding clones, implying cross-reactive memory joined.

The sequenced sample was PBMCs or a T cell subset sorted from them (not recorded which). This clonotype was obtained from a man younger than 35 who had mild COVID-19 (a few samples of this study predate the infection). Cell type and time point are not known. The rearrangement links TRBV2 to TRBJ2-2; unclear D gene. DNA for the CDR3: TGTGCCAGCAGTGATGGGCAGTTCGACACCGGGGAGCTGTTTTTT. Protein: CASSDGQFDTGELFF.